Many counts were recorded for the clone carrying this TCR beta chain. The data originate from a study of spatial heterogeneity in lung cancer. Study-level information: There were consistently more beta-chain sequences detected than alpha-chain sequences. Every unique TCR and UMI combination, on average, appeared more than ten times in raw reads.

The CDR3 has 13 residues. Germline CDR1 is MNHEY and CDR2 is SMNVEV (reference sequence). Trimming cost V 5 bases and J 2 bases, with 6 bases left between them. TCRdb fed the 5' RACE reads into MiXCR, producing one record per CDR3 protein. In the table there are about 50,000 distinct CDR3 sequences, 7.5% to 8% of which are singletons. Documented time point: sample taken at primary tumor resection. Tumor, nontumor lung or frozen PBMC supplied whole RNA that was sequenced unsorted. Samples were donated by 72 untreated early-stage non-small cell lung cancer patients. This TCR came from a female donor with early-stage non-small cell lung cancer. The chain employs TRBV27 and TRBJ2-2; weak D call: TRBD1 (5 bases). The sample was PBMCs, taken at surgery. The CDR3 loop is CASSRGNTGELFF. As DNA, the CDR3 is TGTGCCAGCAGTAGGGGTAACACCGGGGAGCTGTTTTTT.